The sequence of this TCR beta chain was determined in a study of technical replicates of blood from several donors. Produced via immunoSEQ multiplex PCR; TCRdb's table is partial and in-frame only. This table has under 85,000 clones, roughly 93% appearing once. This CDR3 contains 15 residues. CDR1 is MGHRA, CDR2 YSYEKL, per germline. This TCR was recovered from a human donor in good health. The sequenced material came from T cells isolated from PBMCs. The chain is built from TRBV4-1 and TRBJ2-5, with D possibly TRBD1 on 6 matching bases. The DNA matches TRBJ2-7 better at its end, which makes the J call doubtful. CDR3 DNA: TGCGCCAGCAGCCAAGATGGAGGCAGGGGCTACGAGCAGTACTTC. This sequence encodes CASSQDGGRGYEQYF.